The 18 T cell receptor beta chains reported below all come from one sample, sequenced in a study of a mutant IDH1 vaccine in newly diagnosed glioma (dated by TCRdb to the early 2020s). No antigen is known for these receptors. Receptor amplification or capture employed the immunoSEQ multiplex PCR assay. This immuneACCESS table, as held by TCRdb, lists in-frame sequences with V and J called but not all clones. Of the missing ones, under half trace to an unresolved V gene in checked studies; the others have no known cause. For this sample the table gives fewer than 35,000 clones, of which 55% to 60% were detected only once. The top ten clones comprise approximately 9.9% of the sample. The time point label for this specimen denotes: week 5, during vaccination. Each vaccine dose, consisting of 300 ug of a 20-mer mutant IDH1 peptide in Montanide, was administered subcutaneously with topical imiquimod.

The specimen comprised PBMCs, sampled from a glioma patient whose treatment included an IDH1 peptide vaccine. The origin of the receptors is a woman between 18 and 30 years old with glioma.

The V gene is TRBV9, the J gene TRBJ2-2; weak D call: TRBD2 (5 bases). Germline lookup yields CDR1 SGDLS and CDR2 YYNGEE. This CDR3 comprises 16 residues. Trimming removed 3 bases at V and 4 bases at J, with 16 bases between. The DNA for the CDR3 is TGTGCCAGCAGCGCCGGGGTGGCGCGAGGCACCGGGGAGCTGTTTTTT. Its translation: CASSAGVARGTGELFF. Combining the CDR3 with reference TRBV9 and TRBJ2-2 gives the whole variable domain DSGVTQTPKHLITATGQRVTLRCSPRSGDLSVYWYQQSLDQGLQFLIQYYNGEERAKGNILERFSAQQFPDLHSELNLSSLELGDSALYFCASSAGVARGTGELFFGEGSRLTVL.

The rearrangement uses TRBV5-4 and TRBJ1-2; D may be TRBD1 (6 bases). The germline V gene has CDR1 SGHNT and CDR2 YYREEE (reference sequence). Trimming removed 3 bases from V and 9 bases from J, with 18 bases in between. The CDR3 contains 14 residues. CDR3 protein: CASSSPLTGRRYTF. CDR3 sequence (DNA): TGTGCCAGCAGCTCCCCTTTAACAGGGAGACGCTACACCTTC.

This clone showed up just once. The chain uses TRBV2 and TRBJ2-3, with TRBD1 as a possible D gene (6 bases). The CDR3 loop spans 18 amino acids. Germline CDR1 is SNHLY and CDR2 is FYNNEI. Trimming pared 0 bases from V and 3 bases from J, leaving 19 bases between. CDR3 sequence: CASSEAPSITGKTDTQYF. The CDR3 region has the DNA TGTGCCAGCAGTGAAGCGCCTTCTATTACAGGGAAAACAGATACGCAGTATTTT.

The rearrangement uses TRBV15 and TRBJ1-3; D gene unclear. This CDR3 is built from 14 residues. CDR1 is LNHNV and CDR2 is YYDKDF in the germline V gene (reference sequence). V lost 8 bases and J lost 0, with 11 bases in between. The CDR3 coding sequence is TGTGCCACCCTGTCCATCAGCTCTGGAAACACCATATATTTT. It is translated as CATLSISSGNTIYF.

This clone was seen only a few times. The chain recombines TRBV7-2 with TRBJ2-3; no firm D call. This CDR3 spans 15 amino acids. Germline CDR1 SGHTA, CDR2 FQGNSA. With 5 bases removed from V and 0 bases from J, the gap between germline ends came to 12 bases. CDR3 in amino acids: CASSLRSLSTDTQYF. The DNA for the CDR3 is TGTGCCAGCAGCCTAAGATCCCTTAGCACAGATACGCAGTATTTT.

This CDR3 reads CASSLTRGEQYF. DNA for the CDR3: TGTGCCAGCAGTCTAACACGGGGAGAGCAGTACTTC. The chain couples TRBV11-2 to TRBJ2-7; TRBD2 might be the D (5 bases). Germline V lookup: CDR1 SGHAT, CDR2 FQNNGV. The germline V and J ends were trimmed by 6 bases and 7 bases, with 13 bases remaining between them. This CDR3 is built from 12 residues.

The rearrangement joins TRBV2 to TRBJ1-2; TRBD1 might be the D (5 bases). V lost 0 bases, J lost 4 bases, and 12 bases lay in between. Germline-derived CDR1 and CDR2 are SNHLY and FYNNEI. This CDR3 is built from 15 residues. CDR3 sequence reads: CASSEAPRAGYGYTF. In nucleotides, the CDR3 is TGTGCCAGCAGTGAAGCGCCCAGGGCAGGCTATGGCTACACCTTC.

CDR3 in DNA: TGTGCCAGCAGTGAAGGGATCGAAGGATGGAACACTGAAGCTTTCTTT. It yields the protein CASSEGIEGWNTEAFF. J is TRBJ1-1 and V is TRBV6-1, with D unresolved. The V end lost 1 base, the J end lost 1 base, and 13 bases lay between the germline ends. CDR3 length: 16 residues. Germline assignment: CDR1 MNHNS and CDR2 SASEGT.

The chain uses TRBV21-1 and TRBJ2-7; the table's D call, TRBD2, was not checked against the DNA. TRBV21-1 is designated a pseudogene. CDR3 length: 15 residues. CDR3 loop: CASSKGRGRTYEQYF. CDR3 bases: TGTGCCAGCAGCAAAGGGCGGGGCAGGACCTACGAGCAGTACTTC.

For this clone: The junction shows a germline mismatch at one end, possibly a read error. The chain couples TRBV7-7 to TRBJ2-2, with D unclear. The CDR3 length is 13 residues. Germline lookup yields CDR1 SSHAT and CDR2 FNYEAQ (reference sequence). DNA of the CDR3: TGTGCTAGCAGTCTAAAGGGTACCGGGGAGCTGTTTTTT. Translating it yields CASSLKGTGELFF.

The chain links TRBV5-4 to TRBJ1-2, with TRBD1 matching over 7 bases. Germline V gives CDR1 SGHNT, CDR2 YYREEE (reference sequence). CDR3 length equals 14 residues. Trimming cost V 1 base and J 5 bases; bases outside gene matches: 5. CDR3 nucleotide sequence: TGTGCCAGCAGCTTGCCAGGGGGAGGGTATGGCTACACCTTC. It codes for CASSLPGGGYGYTF. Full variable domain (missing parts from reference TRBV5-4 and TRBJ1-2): ETGVTQSPTHLIKTRGQQVTLRCSSQSGHNTVSWYQQALGQGPQFIFQYYREEENGRGNFPPRFSGLQFPNYSSELNVNALELDDSALYLCASSLPGGGYGYTFGSGTRLTVV.

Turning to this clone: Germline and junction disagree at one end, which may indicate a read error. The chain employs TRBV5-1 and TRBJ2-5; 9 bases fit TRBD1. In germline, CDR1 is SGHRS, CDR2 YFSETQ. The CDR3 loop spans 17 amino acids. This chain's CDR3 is CASSLGQGISLAETQYF. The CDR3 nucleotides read TGCGCCAGCAGTTTGGGACAGGGCATATCTCTCGCTGAGACCCAGTACTTC.

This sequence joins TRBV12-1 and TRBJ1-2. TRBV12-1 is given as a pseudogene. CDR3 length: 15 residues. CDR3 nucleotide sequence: TGTGCCAGCAGCCCCGACCCCTGGAGGGGTGATGGCTACACCTTC. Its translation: CASSPDPWRGDGYTF.

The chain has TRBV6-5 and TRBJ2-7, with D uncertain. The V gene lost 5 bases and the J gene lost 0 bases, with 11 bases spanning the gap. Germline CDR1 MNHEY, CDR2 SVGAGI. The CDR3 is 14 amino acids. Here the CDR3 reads CASSPVRNSYEQYF. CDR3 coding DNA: TGTGCCAGCAGTCCTGTCAGGAACTCCTACGAGCAGTACTTC.

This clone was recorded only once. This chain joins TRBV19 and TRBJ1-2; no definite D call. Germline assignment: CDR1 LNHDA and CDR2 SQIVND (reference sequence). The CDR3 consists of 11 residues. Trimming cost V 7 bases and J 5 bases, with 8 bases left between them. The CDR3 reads CASTAGYGYTF. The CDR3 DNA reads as TGTGCCAGTACGGCCGGATATGGCTACACCTTC.

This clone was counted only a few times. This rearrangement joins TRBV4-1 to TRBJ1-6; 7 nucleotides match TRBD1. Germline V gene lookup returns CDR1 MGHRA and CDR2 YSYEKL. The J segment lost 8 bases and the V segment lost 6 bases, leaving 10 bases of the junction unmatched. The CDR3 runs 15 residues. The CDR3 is CASRKDRVNHSPLHF. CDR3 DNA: TGCGCCAGCAGAAAAGACAGGGTCAATCATTCACCCCTCCACTTT.

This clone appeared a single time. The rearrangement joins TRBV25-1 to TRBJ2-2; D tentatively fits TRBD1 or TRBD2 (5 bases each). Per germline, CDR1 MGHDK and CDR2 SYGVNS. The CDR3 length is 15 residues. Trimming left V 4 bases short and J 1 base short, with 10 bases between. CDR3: CASSGSGRNTGELFF. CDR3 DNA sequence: TGTGCCAGCAGTGGTTCGGGACGGAACACCGGGGAGCTGTTTTTT.

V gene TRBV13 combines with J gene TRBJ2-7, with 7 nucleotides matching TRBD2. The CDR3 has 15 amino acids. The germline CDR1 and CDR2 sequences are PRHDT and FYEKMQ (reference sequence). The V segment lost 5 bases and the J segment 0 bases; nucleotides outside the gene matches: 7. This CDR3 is CASSDSGQSSYEQYF. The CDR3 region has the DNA TGTGCCAGCAGCGATAGCGGGCAGAGCTCCTACGAGCAGTACTTC.